A single sample is the source of the 21 T cell receptor beta chains below, sequenced in a study of blood T cell repertoires in COVID-19. Measured with immunoSEQ multiplex PCR; TCRdb has only the in-frame clones, and not every one. Of more than 200,000 clones listed, about 86% are singletons. Sequencing input: peripheral blood. The receptor source for this set is a woman aged 45-65 years with COVID-19, enrolled during active disease.

The J gene is TRBJ2-1, the V gene TRBV2, with unresolved D. Per germline, CDR1 SNHLY and CDR2 FYNNEI. The CDR3 has 13 residues. Trimming stripped 3 bases from V and 4 bases from J, with 7 bases between. CDR3 in DNA: TGTGCCAGCAGTGATTTTAGATACAATGAGCAGTTCTTC. Its protein product is CASSDFRYNEQFF.

This sequence joins TRBV4-1 and TRBJ2-2, with a weak D call TRBD2 (5 bases). The ends were cut back, 2 bases at V and 7 bases at J, with 14 bases in the middle. Per the germline V gene, CDR1 is MGHRA and CDR2 is YSYEKL. The CDR3 covers 15 residues. Written as DNA, the CDR3 is TGCGCCAGCAGCCAAATCCACCAGGAGGTCGGGGAGCTGTTTTTT. It encodes CASSQIHQEVGELFF.

This chain uses TRBV21-1 with TRBJ2-7; the table's D gene call, TRBD1, was not cross checked with the DNA. TRBV21-1 constitutes a pseudogene. This CDR3 has 14 amino acids. The CDR3 nucleotides are TGTGCCAGCAGCAAATCCCGGGACAGCTACGAGCAGTACTTC. Translated: CASSKSRDSYEQYF.

Here the CDR3 DNA reads TGTGCCAGCAGACGGGCGGGGGCGCTACAGGAGCAGTTCTTC. Amino acids: CASRRAGALQEQFF. The chain links TRBV7-2 to TRBJ2-1; D possibly corresponds to TRBD2 (7 bases). This CDR3 has 14 amino acids. CDR1 and CDR2 (germline): SGHTA, FQGNSA. Trimming left V 6 bases short and J 10 bases short, with 19 bases between.

The V call is TRBV14, the J call TRBJ2-3; D is undetermined. The CDR3 has 15 residues. Looked up from germline, CDR1 is SGHDN and CDR2 is FVKESK. Trimming left V 4 bases short and J 4 bases short, with 15 bases between. CDR3 in amino acids: CASSLAGFFSDTQYF. The CDR3 DNA sequence: TGTGCCAGCAGCCTCGCAGGTTTTTTTTCAGATACGCAGTATTTT. The variable domain in full, with the rest retrieved from reference TRBV14 and TRBJ2-3, is EAGVTQFPSHSVIEKGQTVTLRCDPISGHDNLYWYRRVMGKEIKFLLHFVKESKQDESGMPNNRFLAERTGGTYSTLKVQPAELEDSGVYFCASSLAGFFSDTQYFGPGTRLTVL.

CDR3 sequence (DNA): TGTGCCAGCAGCAGGGTATCGGGAAACACCATATATTTT. It encodes CASSRVSGNTIYF. J is TRBJ1-3 and V is TRBV12-3 or TRBV12-4; perhaps TRBD1 as D (5 bases). This CDR3 contains 13 residues. Trimming took 6 bases from V and 4 from J, leaving 10 bases between them.

This chain connects TRBV14 to TRBJ2-2; D may be TRBD1 (5 bases). From germline, CDR1 is SGHDN and CDR2 FVKESK. This CDR3 region has 14 residues. Trimming removed 1 base from V and 7 bases from J, with 10 bases in between. CDR3 protein: CASSQVGANGELFF. The DNA for the CDR3 is TGTGCCAGCAGCCAAGTAGGGGCCAACGGGGAGCTGTTTTTT.

Only a few counts were recorded for this clone. The CDR3 DNA follows: TGTGCCATCGGTTATGACAGGGGCCGCGAGCAGTACTTC. The encoded protein is CAIGYDRGREQYF. This chain joins TRBV10-3 and TRBJ2-7; 8 nucleotides align to TRBD1. The ends lost 8 bases at V and 6 bases at J; junction bases unmatched: 9. Germline V gene sequence: CDR1 ENHRY, CDR2 SYGVKD. The CDR3 extends over 13 amino acids.

The V gene is TRBV5-1, the J gene TRBJ1-1, with 9 positions matching TRBD1. The CDR3 extends over 17 amino acids. Germline lookup yields CDR1 SGHRS and CDR2 YFSETQ. The V gene end was trimmed by 7 bases and the J gene end by 1 base; junction bases not matched to a gene: 14. This CDR3 is CASGRVTGGVANTEAFF. The CDR3 nucleotides read TGCGCCAGCGGGAGGGTGACAGGGGGGGTGGCGAACACTGAAGCTTTCTTT.

The chain carries TRBV7-2 and TRBJ2-3, with TRBD1 matching over 7 bases. Germline V gives CDR1 SGHTA, CDR2 FQGNSA. The CDR3 loop spans 15 amino acids. Germline trimming cut 5 bases from V and 5 bases from J; bases unmatched to any gene: 10. DNA for the CDR3: TGTGCCAGCAGCCCGACAGGGCTTCGTGGAGATACGCAGTATTTT. It encodes CASSPTGLRGDTQYF.

V usage is TRBV29-1 and J usage is TRBJ1-5, with 8 bases fitting TRBD1. CDR1 and CDR2 from the germline V gene are SQVTM and ANQGSEA. V was pared by 6 bases and J by 7 bases, with 8 bases of the junction left unmatched. The CDR3 runs 13 residues. CDR3: CSVARTGSQPQHF. CDR3 DNA sequence: TGCAGCGTAGCCCGGACAGGGAGCCAGCCCCAGCATTTT. Full variable domain (remainder filled in from reference TRBV29-1 and TRBJ1-5): SAVISQKPSRDICQRGTSLTIQCQVDSQVTMMFWYRQQPGQSLTLIATANQGSEATYESGFVIDKFPISRPNLTFSTLTVSNMSPEDSSIYLCSVARTGSQPQHFGDGTRLSIL.

CDR3 DNA: TGTGCCAGCAGCGTAGCAAATTCCCTCTTTAGCGGGGATTATAGAAATGAGCAGTTCTTC. It specifies CASSVANSLFSGDYRNEQFF. The chain is built from TRBV9 and TRBJ2-1; 8 bases fit TRBD2. Germline V gene lookup returns CDR1 SGDLS and CDR2 YYNGEE. CDR3 length equals 20 residues. Germline trimming cut 0 bases from V and 7 bases from J; bases unmatched to any gene: 21.

The chain links TRBV28 to TRBJ1-1, with D possibly TRBD1 on 6 matching bases. The CDR3 contains 14 residues. The germline V gene has CDR1 MDHEN and CDR2 SYDVKM. V was trimmed by 7 bases and J by 10 bases, leaving 22 bases between them. The CDR3 reads CASTLEGVGLIAFF. Written as DNA, the CDR3 is TGTGCCAGCACCCTTGAGGGGGTTGGGCTGATAGCTTTCTTT.

CDR3: CASSQSLMTRYPTGELFF. The CDR3, as DNA: TGCGCCAGCAGTCAATCACTTATGACGCGGTACCCCACCGGGGAGCTGTTTTTT. The chain uses TRBV23-1 and TRBJ2-2, with D unclear. TRBV23-1 is an open reading frame whose function is uncertain. This CDR3 comprises 18 residues. The germline V and J ends were trimmed by 0 bases and 4 bases, with 18 bases remaining between them.

As concerns this clone: At one end the junction does not follow the germline gene, possibly because of a read error. The chain couples TRBV7-9 to TRBJ2-1, with TRBD2 identical over 11 bases. CDR3 length: 17 amino acids. Germline V CDR1 and CDR2: SEHNR, FQNEAQ (reference sequence). The DNA of the CDR3 is TGTGCCAGCAGCTTAGTTACTAGCGGGGGCTCCCACAATGAGCAGTTCTTC. It specifies CASSLVTSGGSHNEQFF. Full variable domain (remainder filled in from reference TRBV7-9 and TRBJ2-1): DTGVSQNPRHKITKRGQNVTFRCDPISEHNRLYWYRQTLGQGPEFLTYFQNEAQLEKSRLLSDRFSAERPKGSFSTLEIQRTEQGDSAMYLCASSLVTSGGSHNEQFFGPGTRLTVL.

The chain carries TRBV15 and TRBJ2-2; D gene uncertain. With 1 base removed from V and 4 bases from J, the gap between germline ends came to 4 bases. Germline V gene lookup returns CDR1 LNHNV and CDR2 YYDKDF (reference sequence). The CDR3 is made up of 13 amino acids. The CDR3 nucleotides read TGTGCCACCAGCAGAGGCAGCACCGGGGAGCTGTTTTTT. It specifies CATSRGSTGELFF.

This clone was seen once. The rearrangement joins TRBV30 to TRBJ2-3; tentatively, D is TRBD1 (7 bases). The ends were cut back, 3 bases at V and 4 bases at J, with 20 bases in the middle. CDR1 is GTSNPN and CDR2 is SVGIG in the germline V gene (reference sequence). This CDR3 comprises 16 residues. CDR3 DNA sequence: TGTGCCTGGAGCGCCTCCAGGGGGGCTGATGCAGATACGCAGTATTTT. Its translation is CAWSASRGADADTQYF.

The chain couples TRBV27 to TRBJ1-5; 8 bases are a match to TRBD1. The CDR3 extends over 16 amino acids. Germline lookup yields CDR1 MNHEY and CDR2 SMNVEV (reference sequence). Germline trimming cut 4 bases from V and 0 bases from J; bases unmatched to any gene: 5. The CDR3 sequence: CASSSLQGVSNQPQHF. Written as DNA, the CDR3 is TGTGCCAGCAGTTCTCTACAGGGGGTTAGCAATCAGCCCCAGCATTTT.

The chain links TRBV28 to TRBJ1-4; possibly TRBD1 for D (6 bases). This CDR3 is built from 13 residues. The ends were cut back, 8 bases at V and 5 bases at J, with 12 bases in the middle. CDR1 MDHEN and CDR2 SYDVKM come from the germline V gene. The CDR3 DNA reads as TGTGCCAGCTGCGGACAGAACAATGAAAAACTGTTTTTT. Translating it yields CASCGQNNEKLFF.

This clone was seen a few times. The chain is built from TRBV19 and TRBJ1-1; 9 bases match TRBD1. Per germline, CDR1 LNHDA and CDR2 SQIVND (reference sequence). The CDR3 is 15 residues long. V dropped 7 bases and J dropped 5; count of bases not matched to a gene: 11. In DNA form, the CDR3 reads TGTGCCAGTAACCGGCAACAGGGGGCTTCGACTGAAGCTTTCTTT. This translates into CASNRQQGASTEAFF.

The chain has TRBV13 and TRBJ2-3; TRBD1 is a possible D gene (6 bases). Trimming removed 4 bases at V and 1 base at J, with 15 bases between. The germline gives CDR1 PRHDT, CDR2 FYEKMQ (reference sequence). The CDR3 runs 16 residues. The CDR3 loop is CASSSRGLVGTDTQYF. CDR3 DNA sequence: TGTGCCAGCAGCTCCAGGGGCCTAGTTGGCACAGATACGCAGTATTTT.